This TCR beta chain was identified during a study of identical twins. Overall study findings and caveats: Models underestimated how often monozygotic twins shared out-of-frame TCR alpha. Invariant MAIT and iNKT cells may have partly biased zero-insertion analyses.

This clonotype was observed a handful of times. Its target is unknown. The V and J ends lost 7 bases and 8 bases, in that order; junction bases with no gene match: 9. The V gene's germline CDR1 is MNHNS and CDR2 SASEGT. CDR3 size: 14 residues. TCRdb called the 5' RACE reads again in MiXCR, with one record for every CDR3 protein. The sample has about 240,000 distinct CDR3 sequences, approximately 10% seen once; the top ten hold roughly 10%. The clonotype originates from a man aged 50-60 years in good health. Material for sequencing was memory T cells sorted from blood. V gene TRBV6-1 combines with J gene TRBJ1-4; 8 nucleotides align to TRBD1. CDR3 amino acids: CASNPGTGLEKLFF. DNA of the CDR3: TGTGCCAGCAACCCCGGGACAGGCTTAGAAAAACTGTTTTTT.